This entry lists 27 T cell receptor beta chains sequenced from one sample in a study of T cell repertoires in cytomegalovirus infection. These TCRs are of unknown antigen specificity. TCRdb processed the reads anew with MiXCR; each CDR3 protein has one entry. The table has about 770,000 distinct CDR3 sequences, 25% to 30% seen once; the top ten hold 10% to 15%. The input for sequencing was cultured CD8+ T cells from PBMCs, taken from culture after CMV antigen stimulation. Every receptor here comes from a human donor in good health (CMV status not recorded). Some clones in this sample may be carry-over from other donors' samples.

This clonotype has at least ten counts. V usage is TRBV7-6 and J usage is TRBJ2-1; D call uncertain. The CDR3 has 13 residues. Germline CDR1 SGHVS, CDR2 FNYEAQ. Trimming removed 2 bases from V and 2 bases from J, with 4 bases in between. CDR3 in DNA: TGTGCCAGCAGCTTACTAGCCTACAATGAGCAGTTCTTC. Protein: CASSLLAYNEQFF.

This clonotype came up a few times. The chain has TRBV5-6 and TRBJ2-1; 7 bases agree with TRBD1. From germline, CDR1 is SGHDT and CDR2 YYEEEE. V dropped 4 bases and J dropped 8; count of bases not matched to a gene: 6. The CDR3 is made up of 13 amino acids. The CDR3, as DNA: TGTGCCAGCAGCAAGAGGGGGCTCCATGAGCAGTTCTTC. Amino acids: CASSKRGLHEQFF. Together with reference TRBV5-6 and TRBJ2-1, the CDR3 gives the full variable domain: DAGVTQSPTHLIKTRGQQVTLRCSPKSGHDTVSWYQQALGQGPQFIFQYYEEEERQRGNFPDRFSGHQFPNYSSELNVNALLLGDSALYLCASSKRGLHEQFFGPGTRLTVL.

This sequence joins TRBV6-1 and TRBJ1-2; D remains ambiguous. Trimming shortened V by 3 bases and J by 6 bases, and 11 bases separated the two germline ends. There are 13 residues in the CDR3. CDR1 and CDR2 from the germline V gene are MNHNS and SASEGT. CDR3 sequence reads: CASSEGPPDGYTF. The CDR3 DNA reads TGTGCCAGCAGTGAGGGCCCGCCGGATGGCTACACCTTC.

This clonotype was observed a few times. Here the CDR3 reads CASSYSEGGATEAFF. CDR3 DNA sequence: TGTGCCAGCAGTTACTCGGAGGGGGGGGCGACTGAAGCTTTCTTT. This chain connects TRBV6-6 to TRBJ1-1; TRBD1 might be the D (6 bases). This CDR3 comprises 15 residues. V dropped 0 bases and J dropped 5 bases, with 13 bases sitting between them. The germline CDR1 and CDR2 sequences are MNHNY and SVGAGI (reference sequence).

J is TRBJ1-5 and V is TRBV6-1; 7 bases agree with TRBD1. There are 17 residues in the CDR3. V lost 4 bases to trimming and J lost 2 bases; unmatched junction nucleotides: 11. Per germline, CDR1 MNHNS and CDR2 SASEGT. The chain's CDR3 is CASSVRDSRFRNQPQHF. CDR3 coding DNA: TGTGCCAGCAGTGTCCGGGACAGCAGATTTCGCAATCAGCCCCAGCATTTT.

This clonotype was detected ten times or more. The J gene is TRBJ2-1, the V gene TRBV7-9; TRBD2 agrees at 11 bases. Germline lookup yields CDR1 SEHNR and CDR2 FQNEAQ (reference sequence). Trimming at V came to 1 base and at J to 6 bases, leaving 8 bases not matched to a gene. The CDR3 extends over 17 amino acids. In DNA, the CDR3 is TGTGCCAGCAGCTTAGTTAGACGACTAGCGGGGAGCAATGAGCAGTTCTTC. This sequence encodes CASSLVRRLAGSNEQFF. Looking up the rest from reference TRBV7-9 and TRBJ2-1 gives the full variable domain: DTGVSQNPRHKITKRGQNVTFRCDPISEHNRLYWYRQTLGQGPEFLTYFQNEAQLEKSRLLSDRFSAERPKGSFSTLEIQRTEQGDSAMYLCASSLVRRLAGSNEQFFGPGTRLTVL.

In its sample, this clonotype was seen many times. This chain links TRBV7-2 with TRBJ1-3; unclear D gene. The CDR3 contains 14 residues. Trimming pared 3 bases from V and 7 bases from J, leaving 13 bases between. CDR1 and CDR2 (germline): SGHTA, FQGNSA. The CDR3 reads CASSFKGVINTIYF. The CDR3 region has the DNA TGTGCCAGCAGCTTTAAGGGAGTCATCAACACCATATATTTT.

Only a few counts were recorded for this clonotype. The chain has TRBV12-3 or TRBV12-4 and TRBJ1-1; perhaps TRBD1 as D (5 bases). V was shortened by 7 bases and J by 1 base, with 13 bases between the two germline ends. The CDR3 contains 14 residues. CDR3 region: CASTLGQGNTEAFF. CDR3 DNA sequence: TGTGCCAGCACTCTCGGGCAGGGGAACACTGAAGCTTTCTTT.

The rearrangement joins TRBV12-3 or TRBV12-4 to TRBJ2-2; 9 positions agree with TRBD2. The CDR3 runs 15 residues. Unmatched junction bases numbered 5, after V lost 3 bases and J lost 6 bases. The CDR3 sequence is CASSLGGGAPGELFF. The CDR3 DNA reads TGTGCCAGCAGTTTGGGCGGGGGGGCCCCCGGGGAGCTGTTTTTT.

This chain joins TRBV20-1 and TRBJ1-2; 9 bases line up with TRBD1. J lost 4 bases, V lost 5 bases, and 11 bases had no gene match. Germline CDR1 and CDR2: DFQATT and SNEGSKA (reference sequence). CDR3 length equals 15 residues. The CDR3 nucleotides are TGCAGTGCTTGGGGGGCGGGACAGGGATCCTATGGCTACACCTTC. It codes for CSAWGAGQGSYGYTF.

This clonotype was seen a handful of times. This chain's CDR3 is CASRGDMGSGNTIYF. The CDR3 bases are TGTGCCAGCAGGGGAGACATGGGCTCTGGAAACACCATATATTTT. The rearrangement uses TRBV28 and TRBJ1-3; D call uncertain. The CDR3 loop spans 15 amino acids. Germline V gene data show CDR1 as MDHEN and CDR2 as SYDVKM. V lost 6 bases and J lost 0, with 12 bases in between.

Details on this clonotype: Just one base apart from a much larger clone, this may be a read error. V gene TRBV7-2 combines with J gene TRBJ2-7; 7 bases agree with TRBD1. Germline V gene lookup returns CDR1 SGHTA and CDR2 FQGNSA. The length of the CDR3 is 15 residues. The junction had 7 bases not matched to a gene; V was cut back by 3 bases and J by 2 bases. Here the CDR3 reads CTSSFGTATTYEQYF. The DNA of the CDR3 is TGTACCAGCAGCTTTGGGACAGCCACTACCTACGAGCAGTACTTC.

The chain combines TRBV9 with TRBJ2-1; D perhaps matches TRBD2 (5 bases). CDR1 SGDLS and CDR2 YYNGEE come from the germline V gene. This CDR3 has 15 residues. Between the trimmed V and J ends, which lost 3 bases and 1 base, there was a span of 11 bases. DNA for the CDR3: TGTGCCAGCAGCGGATCGGGAAGGTCCTACAATGAGCAGTTCTTC. This sequence encodes CASSGSGRSYNEQFF.

V usage is TRBV15 and J usage is TRBJ2-3; D unresolved. Germline V lookup: CDR1 LNHNV, CDR2 YYDKDF (reference sequence). V was shortened by 6 bases and J by 3 bases, with 7 bases between the two germline ends. This CDR3 is 12 amino acids long. CDR3 coding DNA: TGTGCCACCAGGGTTGGGACAGATACGCAGTATTTT. This translates into CATRVGTDTQYF.

This chain uses TRBV7-8 with TRBJ2-1; no firm D call. This CDR3 spans 15 amino acids. V was trimmed by 0 bases and J by 5 bases, leaving 11 bases between them. Germline V CDR1 and CDR2: SGHVS, FQNEAQ. The CDR3 protein is CASSLALRGNNEQFF. CDR3 coding DNA: TGTGCCAGCAGCTTAGCGTTACGCGGTAACAATGAGCAGTTCTTC. The whole variable domain, filled in from reference TRBV7-8 and TRBJ2-1, reads GAGVSQSPRYKVAKRGQDVALRCDPISGHVSLFWYQQALGQGPEFLTYFQNEAQLDKSGLPSDRFFAERPEGSVSTLKIQRTQQEDSAVYLCASSLALRGNNEQFFGPGTRLTVL.

The table lists this clonotype with a few counts. This rearrangement joins TRBV7-9 to TRBJ2-3; D possibly corresponds to TRBD2 (5 bases). Germline lookup yields CDR1 SEHNR and CDR2 FQNEAQ (reference sequence). V was clipped by 1 base and J by 2 bases, with 7 bases between them. The CDR3 runs to 14 residues. DNA for the CDR3: TGTGCCAGCAGCTTAGTGGACTTCACAGATACGCAGTATTTT. It specifies CASSLVDFTDTQYF.

The rearrangement joins TRBV7-6 to TRBJ1-1; 9 bases are shared with TRBD1. Germline-derived CDR1 and CDR2 are SGHVS and FNYEAQ. Trimming cost V 1 base and J 4 bases; bases outside gene matches: 13. The CDR3 has 18 amino acids. Written as DNA, the CDR3 is TGTGCCAGCAGCTTAGGTGGGACAGGGAATAAGCGCGGCACTGAAGCTTTCTTT. This translates into CASSLGGTGNKRGTEAFF.

The chain recombines TRBV6-2 or TRBV6-3 with TRBJ2-1, with D uncertain. CDR3 length: 17 residues. V lost 0 bases, J lost 4 bases, and 16 bases lay in between. Germline V gene data show CDR1 as MNHEY and CDR2 as SVGEGT. CDR3 coding DNA: TGTGCCAGCAGTTACTCGCTGGACCCCCCGTTTTACAATGAGCAGTTCTTC. Translated, it gives CASSYSLDPPFYNEQFF.

This chain connects TRBV6-1 to TRBJ1-1; TRBD1 might be the D (5 bases). Trimming removed 7 bases from V and 9 bases from J, with 18 bases in between. Germline assignment: CDR1 MNHNS and CDR2 SASEGT. The CDR3 loop spans 13 amino acids. The CDR3 here is CASTPSPGTKAFF. The CDR3 DNA is TGTGCCAGCACCCCCTCCCCGGGGACCAAAGCTTTCTTT.

The table lists this clonotype with a few counts. This chain links TRBV7-6 with TRBJ2-1; TRBD1 matches 7 bases. Germline CDR1 and CDR2: SGHVS and FNYEAQ. This CDR3 is built from 16 residues. V was clipped by 2 bases and J by 7 bases; unmatched bases: 11. For the CDR3, the DNA is TGTGCCAGCAGCTTAAACCGACAGGGAAGAGGGAATGAGCAGTTCTTC. Protein product: CASSLNRQGRGNEQFF. Looking up the rest from reference TRBV7-6 and TRBJ2-1 gives the full variable domain: GAGVSQSPRYKVTKRGQDVALRCDPISGHVSLYWYRQALGQGPEFLTYFNYEAQQDKSGLPNDRFSAERPEGSISTLTIQRTEQRDSAMYRCASSLNRQGRGNEQFFGPGTRLTVL.

This clonotype was found a few times. V and J are TRBV7-9 and TRBJ2-1; D is possibly TRBD1 (6 bases). The CDR3 extends over 13 amino acids. The ends were cut back, 10 bases at V and 9 bases at J, with 19 bases in the middle. The germline gives CDR1 SEHNR, CDR2 FQNEAQ (reference sequence). The CDR3 sequence is CAIWDATGFEQFF. The CDR3 DNA is TGTGCCATTTGGGACGCCACAGGGTTTGAGCAGTTCTTC.

J is TRBJ2-4 and V is TRBV15, with a tentative D call TRBD2 (5 bases). V was shortened by 0 bases and J by 0 bases, with 9 bases between the two germline ends. This CDR3 has 16 amino acids. The germline V gene encodes CDR1 LNHNV and CDR2 YYDKDF (reference sequence). CDR3 region: CATSRDLAKAKNIQYF. The CDR3, as DNA: TGTGCCACCAGCAGAGACCTAGCTAAAGCCAAAAACATTCAGTACTTC. The complete variable domain, with remaining parts taken from reference TRBV15 and TRBJ2-4, reads DAMVIQNPRYQVTQFGKPVTLSCSQTLNHNVMYWYQQKSSQAPKLLFHYYDKDFNNEADTPDNFQSRRPNTSFCFLDIRSPGLGDTAMYLCATSRDLAKAKNIQYFGAGTRLSVL.

This chain uses TRBV3-1 with TRBJ2-7; 12 nucleotides match TRBD2. The germline V gene has CDR1 LGHDT and CDR2 YNNKEL (reference sequence). The J segment lost 1 base and the V segment lost 4 bases, leaving 5 bases of the junction unmatched. The CDR3 spans 16 residues. This chain's CDR3 is CASSPGTSGRSYEQYV. CDR3 coding DNA: TGTGCCAGCAGCCCAGGGACTAGCGGGCGATCCTACGAGCAGTACGTC.

About this clonotype itself: This may come from a read error, since a much larger clone is one base off. The J gene is TRBJ2-1, the V gene TRBV12-3 or TRBV12-4; 7 nucleotides match TRBD1. Losses at the gene ends were 10 bases for V and 7 bases for J; bases not matched to a gene: 16. CDR3 size: 15 residues. This chain's CDR3 is CATREHSRGINEQFF. In nucleotides, the CDR3 is TGTGCCACCCGGGAACATAGCAGGGGGATTAATGAGCAGTTCTTC.

This clonotype was detected a few times. The V call is TRBV7-6, the J call TRBJ1-1; no firm D call. With 2 bases removed from V and 7 bases from J, the gap between germline ends came to 8 bases. This CDR3 contains 12 residues. Germline V gives CDR1 SGHVS, CDR2 FNYEAQ. DNA of the CDR3: TGTGCCAGCAGCTTACGGGGTGTTGAAGCTTTCTTT. Encoded protein: CASSLRGVEAFF.

The chain is built from TRBV6-5 and TRBJ2-1; 8 bases align to TRBD2. Germline V gene sequence: CDR1 MNHEY, CDR2 SVGAGI. Losses at the gene ends were 0 bases for V and 12 bases for J; bases not matched to a gene: 10. The CDR3 extends over 15 amino acids. The CDR3, as DNA: TGTGCCAGCAGTTACTCTAGCGGGGATGCACGGGGGCAGTTCTTC. It translates to CASSYSSGDARGQFF.

As DNA, the CDR3 is TGTGCCAGCAGGGGTCTCCGGGACACAACTAACTATGGCTACACCTTC. It yields the protein CASRGLRDTTNYGYTF. The rearrangement links TRBV2 to TRBJ1-2, with D perhaps matching TRBD1 (6 bases). The germline V gene encodes CDR1 SNHLY and CDR2 FYNNEI. The CDR3 sequence is 16 residues long. V lost 6 bases to trimming and J lost 0 bases, with 17 bases between them.